What follows are 19 T cell receptor beta chains derived from one specimen sequenced in a study of a mutant IDH1 vaccine in newly diagnosed glioma. The antigens for these receptors are not known. Profiling relied on immunoSEQ multiplex PCR, and the TCRdb table lists in-frame clones only, not all of them. In the table there are 25,000 to 30,000 clones, roughly 80% of which are singletons. Time point meaning: week 5, during vaccination. Each dose delivered 300 ug of mutant IDH1 20-mer peptide subcutaneously with imiquimod. The sample in question was PBMCs, obtained from a glioma patient whose treatment included an IDH1 peptide vaccine. The receptors stem from a man aged 40-50 years with glioma. Some clones in this sample may be carry-over from other donors' samples.

The V and J genes are TRBV11-3 and TRBJ1-1; D is uncertain. This CDR3 has 13 amino acids. Germline loops: CDR1 SGHNT, CDR2 YENEEA. Trimming cost V 0 bases and J 4 bases, with 6 bases left between them. Written as DNA, the CDR3 is TGTGCCAGCAGCTTAGAGTGGGGCACTGAAGCTTTCTTT. Amino acid sequence: CASSLEWGTEAFF.

This clone has only one observation. The chain couples TRBV6-6 to TRBJ1-2, with a tentative D call TRBD1 (5 bases). From germline, CDR1 is MNHNY and CDR2 SVGAGI (reference sequence). This CDR3 spans 12 amino acids. V lost 6 bases to trimming and J lost 2 bases, with 7 bases between them. Here the CDR3 reads CASSRGNYGYTF. DNA of the CDR3: TGTGCCAGCAGCCGGGGGAACTATGGCTACACCTTC.

The V gene is TRBV14, the J gene TRBJ2-7; 9 bases agree with TRBD1. This CDR3 comprises 14 residues. The germline gives CDR1 SGHDN, CDR2 FVKESK. The V and J ends lost 3 bases and 5 bases, in that order; junction bases with no gene match: 5. This CDR3 reads CASSQRTGAHEQYF. The CDR3 nucleotides are TGTGCCAGCAGCCAGAGGACAGGGGCCCACGAGCAGTACTTC. The full variable domain, with the rest looked up from reference TRBV14 and TRBJ2-7, is EAGVTQFPSHSVIEKGQTVTLRCDPISGHDNLYWYRRVMGKEIKFLLHFVKESKQDESGMPNNRFLAERTGGTYSTLKVQPAELEDSGVYFCASSQRTGAHEQYFGPGTRLTVT.

The rearrangement links TRBV11-2 to TRBJ2-7; 9 nucleotides align to TRBD1. Germline V gene data show CDR1 as SGHAT and CDR2 as FQNNGV. V shed 4 bases, J shed 5 bases, and the junction held 9 bases outside the gene matches. The CDR3 runs to 15 residues. CDR3 sequence: CASSSNGGQGHEQYF. The CDR3 DNA reads as TGTGCCAGCAGCTCGAACGGGGGACAGGGCCACGAGCAGTACTTC. Combining the CDR3 with reference TRBV11-2 and TRBJ2-7 gives the whole variable domain EAGVAQSPRYKIIEKRQSVAFWCNPISGHATLYWYQQILGQGPKLLIQFQNNGVVDDSQLPKDRFSAERLKGVDSTLKIQPAKLEDSAVYLCASSSNGGQGHEQYFGPGTRLTVT.

In DNA form, the CDR3 reads TGTGCCAGCAGCTTAGGGCAGCTTTATGGCTACACCTTC. Its protein is CASSLGQLYGYTF. This chain links TRBV7-9 with TRBJ1-2; D is uncertain. V dropped 1 base and J dropped 5 bases, with 8 bases sitting between them. This CDR3 spans 13 amino acids. From germline, CDR1 is SEHNR and CDR2 FQNEAQ (reference sequence).

This chain connects TRBV4-3 to TRBJ2-1; 7 nucleotides align to TRBD2. The V segment lost 0 bases and the J segment 7 bases; nucleotides outside the gene matches: 9. The CDR3 extends over 16 amino acids. Germline-derived CDR1 and CDR2 are LGHNA and YSLEER. The CDR3 bases are TGCGCCAGCAGCCAAGATGGGGCGGGGGTATTTAATGAGCAGTTCTTC. It yields the protein CASSQDGAGVFNEQFF.

This chain links TRBV15 with TRBJ2-3; 8 bases align to TRBD2. V was clipped by 0 bases and J by 6 bases; unmatched bases: 5. Germline V CDR1 and CDR2: LNHNV, YYDKDF (reference sequence). The length of the CDR3 is 15 residues. CDR3 coding DNA: TGTGCCACCAGCAGAGATGGGACTAGTAGCGATACGCAGTATTTT. Translated: CATSRDGTSSDTQYF.

This clone was seen only once. The chain has TRBV18 and TRBJ2-3; no clear D gene. Trimming removed 0 bases from V and 2 bases from J, with 9 bases in between. The CDR3 consists of 15 residues. Germline V gene data show CDR1 as KGHSH and CDR2 as LQKENI. The CDR3 loop reads CASSPPGRITDTQYF. The CDR3, as DNA: TGTGCCAGCTCACCACCGGGCAGAATCACAGATACGCAGTATTTT.

This clone was counted only a few times. The chain recombines TRBV5-4 with TRBJ1-1; no definite D call. This CDR3 is built from 11 residues. Trimming left V 3 bases short and J 6 bases short, with 6 bases between. Per the germline V gene, CDR1 is SGHNT and CDR2 is YYREEE (reference sequence). Here the CDR3 DNA reads TGTGCCAGCAGCTCGGGTGCTGAAGCTTTCTTT. Protein product: CASSSGAEAFF.

This chain connects TRBV18 to TRBJ1-1; D not resolved. This CDR3 comprises 13 residues. Looked up from germline, CDR1 is KGHSH and CDR2 is LQKENI. The germline V and J ends were trimmed by 3 bases and 1 base, with 6 bases remaining between them. CDR3 loop: CASSPDPNTEAFF. For the CDR3, the DNA is TGTGCCAGCTCACCGGACCCGAACACTGAAGCTTTCTTT.

V is TRBV5-6 and J is TRBJ2-7, with 10 bases identical to TRBD2. J lost 1 base, V lost 4 bases, and 14 bases had no gene match. Germline CDR1 reads SGHDT; CDR2 reads YYEEEE. The CDR3 totals 18 residues. DNA for the CDR3: TGTGCCAGCAGCCGGATCCAATTGACTAGCGGGTTTTCCTACGAGCAGTACTTC. It codes for CASSRIQLTSGFSYEQYF.

V is TRBV2 and J is TRBJ1-1; TRBD1 might be the D (5 bases). V dropped 7 bases and J dropped 3 bases, with 21 bases sitting between them. Germline V CDR1 and CDR2: SNHLY, FYNNEI. CDR3 size: 16 residues. The CDR3 nucleotides read TGTGCCAGCAAGTCCGTGTTTCGGGGGGTCGACACTGAAGCTTTCTTT. This codes for CASKSVFRGVDTEAFF.

By sample share, this clone is medium-sized. The V and J genes are TRBV27 and TRBJ1-5; D may be TRBD1 (5 bases). Trimming shortened V by 5 bases and J by 2 bases, and 13 bases separated the two germline ends. Germline CDR1 MNHEY, CDR2 SMNVEV (reference sequence). The CDR3 length is 15 residues. CDR3: CASSPDSGGNQPQHF. The CDR3 region has the DNA TGTGCCAGCAGTCCCGACTCGGGGGGCAATCAGCCCCAGCATTTT.

The chain uses TRBV11-1 and TRBJ1-1; D may be TRBD1 (6 bases). The CDR3 is 13 amino acids. Trimming took 8 bases from V and 5 from J, leaving 15 bases between them. Germline CDR1 SGHAT, CDR2 FQDESV (reference sequence). The CDR3 spells CASEGEGLTEAFF. CDR3 bases: TGTGCCAGCGAGGGGGAAGGATTGACTGAAGCTTTCTTT.

This clone was detected a few times. This CDR3 is CAWSPGQSYGYTF. The CDR3 coding sequence is TGTGCCTGGAGTCCTGGACAGTCCTATGGCTACACCTTC. The chain carries TRBV30 and TRBJ1-2; possibly TRBD1 for D (6 bases). CDR3 size: 13 residues. V lost 2 bases to trimming and J lost 4 bases, with 11 bases between them. Germline V gene data show CDR1 as GTSNPN and CDR2 as SVGIG (reference sequence).

This chain links TRBV5-1 with TRBJ2-1, with 13 bases aligning to TRBD2. V lost 7 bases to trimming and J lost 7 bases; unmatched junction nucleotides: 5. Looked up from germline, CDR1 is SGHRS and CDR2 is YFSETQ. This CDR3 has 14 residues. The CDR3 sequence is CASLPGLAGNEQFF. DNA of the CDR3: TGCGCCAGCCTACCGGGACTAGCGGGGAATGAGCAGTTCTTC.

The chain combines TRBV5-1 with TRBJ1-1; D possibly corresponds to TRBD1 (5 bases). This CDR3 region has 15 residues. Germline CDR1 SGHRS, CDR2 YFSETQ. Trimming took 0 bases from V and 4 from J, leaving 13 bases between them. CDR3 DNA sequence: TGCGCCAGCAGCTTGGAATCCGGGGGAACCACTGAAGCTTTCTTT. Amino acids: CASSLESGGTTEAFF.

The genes are TRBV7-9 and TRBJ1-1, with D possibly matching TRBD1 (5 bases). The germline V gene has CDR1 SEHNR and CDR2 FQNEAQ (reference sequence). The V gene lost 4 bases and the J gene lost 1 base, with 10 bases spanning the gap. The CDR3 is made up of 14 amino acids. CDR3 protein: CASSYRQGNTEAFF. Here the CDR3 DNA reads TGTGCCAGCAGCTATCGTCAGGGGAACACTGAAGCTTTCTTT.

The chain is built from TRBV10-2 and TRBJ1-5; possible D gene TRBD1, 6 bases. CDR1 is WSHSY and CDR2 is SAAADI in the germline V gene. V dropped 6 bases and J dropped 3 bases, with 12 bases sitting between them. The CDR3 is made up of 14 amino acids. CDR3 sequence: CASRQGGNNQPQHF. The DNA for the CDR3 is TGCGCCAGCAGACAGGGAGGAAACAATCAGCCCCAGCATTTT.